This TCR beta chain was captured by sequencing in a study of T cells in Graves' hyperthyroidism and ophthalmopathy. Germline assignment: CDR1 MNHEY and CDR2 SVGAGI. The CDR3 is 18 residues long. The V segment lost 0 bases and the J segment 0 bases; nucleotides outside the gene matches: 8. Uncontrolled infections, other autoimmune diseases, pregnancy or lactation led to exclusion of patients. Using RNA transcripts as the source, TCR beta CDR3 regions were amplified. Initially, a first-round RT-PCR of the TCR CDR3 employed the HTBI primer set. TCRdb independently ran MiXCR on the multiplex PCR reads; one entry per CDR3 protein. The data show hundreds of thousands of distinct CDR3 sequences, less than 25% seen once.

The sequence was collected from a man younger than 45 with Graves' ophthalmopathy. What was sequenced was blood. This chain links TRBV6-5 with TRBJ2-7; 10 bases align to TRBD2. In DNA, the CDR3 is TGTGCCAGCAGTTACTCTCCTACCGCTAGCGGGAGCTCCTACGAGCAGTACTTC. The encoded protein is CASSYSPTASGSSYEQYF.